The clone carrying this TCR beta chain was detected once. These data originate in a study of shared clonotypes between healthy human individuals. Clones were read by immunoSEQ multiplex PCR, and TCRdb kept only the in-frame ones, dropping some. The data contain around 2.5 million clones, over 85% of them singletons. The V end lost 4 bases, the J end lost 5 bases, and 15 bases lay between the germline ends. Germline CDR1 SGDLS, CDR2 YYNGEE. CDR3 size: 14 residues. The rearrangement links TRBV9 to TRBJ2-5, with D maybe TRBD2 (6 bases). Sample: naive CD4+ T cells from PBMCs. Documented subset: CD45RA+ positively selected. The receptor was isolated from a man aged 18 to 30 in good health. Some clones in this sample may be carry-over from other donors' samples. This CDR3 reads CASSTLGLAETQYF. CDR3 sequence (DNA): TGTGCCAGCAGCACCCTGGGGCTAGCGGAGACCCAGTACTTC.